The entry below gives a single T cell receptor (delta chain) sequence along with its context. This clone appeared a few times. The antigen it binds to is not known. No base-level quality is on record; no much larger clone is a single base apart. There are 17 amino acids in the CDR3, from cysteine to phenylalanine inclusive. Just the 51-base CDR3 DNA is kept, in frame starting at base 1. At the junction V is shortened by 0 bases and J by 1 base, with 19 bases in between. In the germline V gene, CDR1 corresponds to NSMFDY and CDR2 to ISSIKDK. These data come from a study of gamma-delta chains in newborns, infants, children (dated by TCRdb to the late 2010s). Broadly, across the study: According to the study title, microbial exposure causes polyclonal expansion of innate gammadelta T cells right after birth. How innate gammadelta T cell populations in human newborns were shaped by microbial exposure immediately after birth was investigated in the study.

TCRdb lists the instrument as Illumina MiSeq. TCRdb processed the public reads again with the CATT caller, after which rows with matching DNA were combined. The sample includes some 10,000 delta-chain clones, with 8.5% to 9.5% observed a single time. Together, the top ten hold approximately 9% of the sample. The sequencing input was blood. The rearranged segments are TRAV29/DV5 and TRDJ1; the D segment could be TRDD3, given 6 matching bases. The sequence was collected from a child who was a newborn, infant or young child, either healthy, febrile or measles-vaccinated (not recorded which). The CDR3 region: CAASAKRSWGGTDKLIF. The nucleotides read TGTGCAGCAAGCGCGAAACGGAGCTGGGGAGGCACCGATAAACTCATCTTT.